The 3 T cell receptor beta chains below come from one sample, sequenced in a study of blood T cell repertoires in COVID-19. Sequencing was performed with immunoSEQ multiplex PCR; in TCRdb, only in-frame clones are kept and a portion is missing. The sample lists 50,000 to 70,000 clones, around 84% seen once, with around 7.7% in the top ten. The sample consisted of peripheral blood. The receptors were sampled from a human donor with active COVID-19. The donor label of this sample is uncertain.

This clone is a singleton in its sample. The chain links TRBV11-1 to TRBJ2-7; TRBD2 matches at 11 bases. The germline CDR1 and CDR2 sequences are SGHAT and FQDESV (reference sequence). CDR3 length: 15 amino acids. V shed 5 bases, J shed 4 bases, and the junction held 7 bases outside the gene matches. The CDR3 coding sequence is TGTGCCAGCAGCCTAATAGCGGGAGGGGCATACGAGCAGTACTTC. It yields the protein CASSLIAGGAYEQYF. Together with reference TRBV11-1 and TRBJ2-7, the CDR3 gives the full variable domain: EAEVAQSPRYKITEKSQAVAFWCDPISGHATLYWYRQILGQGPELLVQFQDESVVDDSQLPKDRFSAERLKGVDSTLKIQPAELGDSAMYLCASSLIAGGAYEQYFGPGTRLTVT.

By share, this clone ranks as medium-sized. The chain has TRBV27 and TRBJ2-2; D is perhaps TRBD2 (5 bases). The CDR3 runs 14 residues. Germline V gives CDR1 MNHEY, CDR2 SMNVEV (reference sequence). Trimming removed 4 bases from V and 4 bases from J, with 10 bases in between. The CDR3 loop is CASSSGSSTGELFF. The CDR3 DNA reads TGTGCCAGCAGTTCGGGGTCGAGCACCGGGGAGCTGTTTTTT.

The chain links TRBV18 to TRBJ1-2; D is perhaps TRBD1 (6 bases). CDR3 length: 12 amino acids. Trimming cost V 3 bases and J 4 bases, with 6 bases left between them. Germline V lookup: CDR1 KGHSH, CDR2 LQKENI. This chain's CDR3 is CASSPDSYGYTF. The CDR3 DNA reads as TGTGCCAGCTCACCGGACAGCTATGGCTACACCTTC. The variable domain in full, completed from reference TRBV18 and TRBJ1-2, reads NAGVMQNPRHLVRRRGQEARLRCSPMKGHSHVYWYRQLPEEGLKFMVYLQKENIIDESGMPKERFSAEFPKEGPSILRIQQVVRGDSAAYFCASSPDSYGYTFGSGTRLTVV.